This paragraph reports one TCR beta chain. The authors' processing: Amplification with reference gene primers provided the estimates of nucleated cell counts. Sequencing used immunoSEQ multiplex PCR; TCRdb keeps in-frame clones, though not all of them. For V, J and clone size, that table is used; D and trimming come from the DNA. The table has around 270,000 clones, about nine tenths seen once. Germline CDR1 reads SGHNT; CDR2 reads YYREEE (reference sequence). V lost 6 bases, J lost 11 bases, and 24 bases lay in between. The CDR3 is made up of 14 amino acids. The source of the sample is a study of blood T cell repertoires in COVID-19. Whole-study context: Some COVID-19 samples were acute and others convalescent; all came from the United States, Italy and Spain. Sources were T cells, B-cell-depleted T cells, or PBMCs; the material itself was cDNA or gDNA.

This sequence joins TRBV5-4 and TRBJ2-7; perhaps TRBD1 as D (6 bases). The sample was peripheral blood. The sequence was collected from a man in his 60s who had recovered from COVID-19. The CDR3 loop is CASTRAMDREGEYF. As DNA, the CDR3 is TGTGCCAGCACTCGCGCCATGGACCGCGAGGGGGAGTACTTC.